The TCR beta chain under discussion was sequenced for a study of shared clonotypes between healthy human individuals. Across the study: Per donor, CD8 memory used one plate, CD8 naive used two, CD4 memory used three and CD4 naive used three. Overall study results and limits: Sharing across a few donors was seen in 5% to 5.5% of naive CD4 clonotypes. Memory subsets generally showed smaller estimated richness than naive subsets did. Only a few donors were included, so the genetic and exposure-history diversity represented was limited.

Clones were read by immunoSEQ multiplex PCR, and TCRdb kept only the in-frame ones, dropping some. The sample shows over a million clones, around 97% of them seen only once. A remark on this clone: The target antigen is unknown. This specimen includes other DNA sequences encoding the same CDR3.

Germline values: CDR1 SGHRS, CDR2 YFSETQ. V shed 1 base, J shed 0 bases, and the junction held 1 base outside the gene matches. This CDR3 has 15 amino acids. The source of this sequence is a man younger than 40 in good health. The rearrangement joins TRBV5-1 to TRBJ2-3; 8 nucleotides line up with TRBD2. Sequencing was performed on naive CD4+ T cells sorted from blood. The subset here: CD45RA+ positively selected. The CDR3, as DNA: TGCGCCAGCAGCTTGTCTAGCGGGAGCACAGATACGCAGTATTTT. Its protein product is CASSLSSGSTDTQYF.